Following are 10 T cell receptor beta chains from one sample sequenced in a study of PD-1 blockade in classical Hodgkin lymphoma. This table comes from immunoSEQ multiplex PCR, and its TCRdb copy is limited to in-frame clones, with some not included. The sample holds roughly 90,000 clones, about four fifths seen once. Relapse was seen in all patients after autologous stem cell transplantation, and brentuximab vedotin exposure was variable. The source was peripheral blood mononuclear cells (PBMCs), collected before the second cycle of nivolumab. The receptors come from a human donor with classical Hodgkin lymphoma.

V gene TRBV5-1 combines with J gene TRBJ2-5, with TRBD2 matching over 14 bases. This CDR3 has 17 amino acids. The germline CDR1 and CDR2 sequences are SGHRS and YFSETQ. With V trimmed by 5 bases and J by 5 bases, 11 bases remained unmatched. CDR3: CASSLTSGRALGETQYF. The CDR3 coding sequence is TGCGCCAGCAGTTTGACTAGCGGGAGGGCCTTAGGCGAGACCCAGTACTTC.

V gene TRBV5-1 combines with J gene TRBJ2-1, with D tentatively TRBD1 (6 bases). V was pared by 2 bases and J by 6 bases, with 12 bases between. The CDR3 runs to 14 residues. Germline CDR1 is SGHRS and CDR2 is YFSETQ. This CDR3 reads CASSFGDNRNEQFF. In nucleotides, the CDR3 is TGCGCCAGCAGCTTTGGGGACAACCGCAATGAGCAGTTCTTC. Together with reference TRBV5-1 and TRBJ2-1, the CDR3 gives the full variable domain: KAGVTQTPRYLIKTRGQQVTLSCSPISGHRSVSWYQQTPGQGLQFLFEYFSETQRNKGNFPGRFSGRQFSNSRSEMNVSTLELGDSALYLCASSFGDNRNEQFFGPGTRLTVL.

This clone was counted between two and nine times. The CDR3 sequence: CASSLDTHGGNTEAFF. CDR3 sequence (DNA): TGTGCCAGCAGCCTGGACACCCATGGCGGGAACACTGAAGCTTTCTTT. V is TRBV7-9 and J is TRBJ1-1; weak D call: TRBD1 (5 bases). The CDR3 is made up of 16 amino acids. Trimming left V 5 bases short and J 1 base short, with 17 bases between. Germline assignment: CDR1 SEHNR and CDR2 FQNEAQ (reference sequence).

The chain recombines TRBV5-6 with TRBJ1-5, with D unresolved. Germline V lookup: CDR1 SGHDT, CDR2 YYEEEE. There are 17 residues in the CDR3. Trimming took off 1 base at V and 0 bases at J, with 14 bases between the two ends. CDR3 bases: TGTGCCAGCAGCTTGCTGACGGAACCTTATAGCAATCAGCCCCAGCATTTT. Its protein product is CASSLLTEPYSNQPQHF.

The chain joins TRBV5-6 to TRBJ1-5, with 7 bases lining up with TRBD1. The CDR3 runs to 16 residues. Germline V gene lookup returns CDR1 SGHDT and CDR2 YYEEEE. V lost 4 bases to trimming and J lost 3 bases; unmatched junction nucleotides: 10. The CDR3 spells CASSRQTGQNNQPQHF. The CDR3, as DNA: TGTGCCAGCAGCAGACAAACGGGACAGAACAATCAGCCCCAGCATTTT.

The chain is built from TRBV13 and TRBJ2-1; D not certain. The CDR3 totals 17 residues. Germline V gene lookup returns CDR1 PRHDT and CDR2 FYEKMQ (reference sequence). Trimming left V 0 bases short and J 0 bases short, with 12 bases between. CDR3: CASSLGPYRSSYNEQFF. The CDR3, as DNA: TGTGCCAGCAGCTTAGGACCCTACAGAAGCTCCTACAATGAGCAGTTCTTC.

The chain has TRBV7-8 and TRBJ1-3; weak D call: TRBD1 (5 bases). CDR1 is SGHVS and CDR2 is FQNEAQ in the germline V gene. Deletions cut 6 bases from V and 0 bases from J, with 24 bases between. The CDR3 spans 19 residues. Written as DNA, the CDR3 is TGTGCCAGCAGTCCAAAGGGCAGGGAGAGGAGTTCCTCTGGAAACACCATATATTTT. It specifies CASSPKGRERSSSGNTIYF.

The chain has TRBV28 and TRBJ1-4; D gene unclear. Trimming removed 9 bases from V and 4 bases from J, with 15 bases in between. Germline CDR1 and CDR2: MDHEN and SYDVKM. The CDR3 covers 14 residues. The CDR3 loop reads CASSLGSLNEKLFF. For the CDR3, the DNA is TGTGCCAGTTCTTTGGGCAGCCTTAATGAAAAACTGTTTTTT.

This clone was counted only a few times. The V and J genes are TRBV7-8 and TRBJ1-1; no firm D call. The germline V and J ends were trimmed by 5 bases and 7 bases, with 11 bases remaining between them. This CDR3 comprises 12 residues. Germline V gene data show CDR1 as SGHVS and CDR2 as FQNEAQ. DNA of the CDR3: TGTGCCAGCAGCCTTCAACCTCATGAAGCTTTCTTT. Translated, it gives CASSLQPHEAFF.

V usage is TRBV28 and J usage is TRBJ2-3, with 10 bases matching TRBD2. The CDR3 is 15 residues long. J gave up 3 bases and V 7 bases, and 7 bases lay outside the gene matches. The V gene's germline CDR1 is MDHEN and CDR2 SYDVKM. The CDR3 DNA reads TGTGCCAGCATCGGGTCTAGCGGGAGAACAGATACGCAGTATTTT. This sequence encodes CASIGSSGRTDTQYF. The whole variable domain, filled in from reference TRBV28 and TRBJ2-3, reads DVKVTQSSRYLVKRTGEKVFLECVQDMDHENMFWYRQDPGLGLRLIYFSYDVKMKEKGDIPEGYSVSREKKERFSLILESASTNQTSMYLCASIGSSGRTDTQYFGPGTRLTVL.